This T cell receptor beta chain was retrieved from a study of cytomegalovirus exposure and HLA in healthy donors (dated by TCRdb to about 2017). Describing the broader study: An earlier analysis of about 530 of the donors reported 276 Gb of sequence data and roughly 120 million unique TCR beta sequences obtained from about 180 million T cells. An early release covering just under 650 HLA-typed donors comprised approximately 300 gigabases of sequencing data and approximately 85 million unique TCR sequences. Of the 300 to 400 genotyped donors, 81% fell in the genetic ancestry cluster associated with self-reported Caucasian donors. The study aimed to test whether cataloging public T cell receptors could reveal signatures of past pathogen exposure. The T cell repertoires of about 700 subjects were profiled by immunosequencing and related to cytomegalovirus serostatus. In addition to the first cohort of 666 subjects, a separate validation cohort of about 120 different subjects was used. High-throughput TCR immunosequencing, statistical association of individual TCRs with disease status, and machine learning were combined to predict cytomegalovirus infection status. A later analysis re-examined previously published TCR beta repertoires from roughly 720 donors and added high-resolution HLA genotyping to investigate patterns of TCR occurrence. Rather than using new phenotypic data, the later analysis identified candidate immune exposures from TCR beta sequences and from how often those sequences occurred across donors. An earlier analysis of 587 of the donors used high-throughput TCR beta sequencing to judge whether each TCR beta V gene segment behaved as functional or pseudogenic. Donor age, sex, ethnicity and CMV serostatus were compiled alongside the repertoire data. A later genetic analysis used genome-wide SNP genotypes for about 55% of the 666 donors, treating that subset as a discovery cohort. Every discovery cohort repertoire had been produced on one sequencing platform. Class I and class II HLA loci were covered by the typing at four-digit resolution. The number of typed donors differed by locus: about 620-640 for A, B, C, DRB1 and DQB1; 500 to 550 for DQA1; over 600 for DPA1; and about 470 for DPB1. Four to six DR-DQ haplotypes were handled as single units for association and clustering, since linkage in the cohort was strong. Across about 370 genotyped donors of the cohort, an average of about 200,000 unique TCR beta nucleotide sequences per donor were sequenced, and around 19% of those sequences were non-productive. The paper's findings and limits, for the study overall: An association between a missense DCLRE1C variant and V-gene and J-gene trimming of TCR beta chains was found in a later genetic analysis and replicated in an independent cohort. The study gave a list of 150 to 200 TCR beta chains associated with cytomegalovirus. A later analysis found that TCR association rates varied across HLA loci, with DRB1 alleles showing the most associated TCRs and HLA-C alleles the fewest. Strong co-occurrence of HLA alleles, especially DR and DQ, made assigning TCR associations to individual alleles difficult. A group of highly shared sequence variants was considered likely to be a technical artifact of the sequencing pipeline. A later analysis associated 15,000 to 20,000 TCR beta sequences with specific HLA alleles at a false discovery rate of 0.05. The 87-base-pair reads could not distinguish some IMGT-functional V segments, including TRBV6-2 and TRBV6-3, so those segments were excluded. It was suggested by the authors that the approach could potentially be generalized to other disease states and immunological phenotypes. In an earlier analysis of more than 450 of the donors, most TCR beta V segments were observed in productive rearrangements about 87% or about 30% of the time, broadly matching IMGT annotations. The cohort was sequenced for TCR beta chains only, and without alpha or paired-chain data the features that could be detected were limited. Because counts were too low, 15 to 20 rarely observed V segments, including chromosome 9 orphons, were excluded from the earlier analysis of some 590 of the donors. The only immune exposure information available for the cohort was CMV serostatus. While some public TCRs were present in many individuals, most TCR sequences turned up only very rarely across donors. In a later analysis, several top co-occurrence clusters were reported to appear linked to parvovirus B19, influenza, CMV and Epstein-Barr virus. Linkage disequilibrium might explain the correlated functional status among segregating V segments, but an unknown experimental factor could not be ruled out. A few of the identified cytomegalovirus-associated TCR beta chains were confirmed in vitro to be specific for cytomegalovirus antigens. A further reported finding was that TCR beta sequences accurately predicted the HLA-A and HLA-B alleles for most subjects in the first cohort. In a later genetic analysis, fewer N-insertions in productive TCRs were reported among donors in an Asian-associated ancestry cluster than the roughly 670-donor mean. In both the original and validation cohorts, the classifier was reported to diagnose cytomegalovirus status with high specificity and sensitivity. Roughly uniform sequencing depth across donors was assumed in presence/absence analyses, although this assumption may not hold. HLA typing was unavailable for some donors at each locus, so association tests used only the typed subset. A later analysis found that most CMV-associated TCR beta chains appeared HLA-restricted, with HLA associations seemingly driven largely by CMV exposure. In a later analysis, HLA-associated TCR beta chains showed more clonal expansion and lower generation probabilities than non-associated chains that were equally common.

The cohort comprised several hundred healthy bone marrow donors. At the time of sampling, every cohort member was nominally healthy, though immune exposures that went unrecorded were likely present. The donor was CMV seronegative and was included in the group of 352 seronegative cohort members. A peripheral blood sample was collected from each donor, and TCR beta sequencing was performed on peripheral blood mononuclear cells. The Qiagen DNeasy Blood Extraction Kit was used to extract genomic DNA from the blood cell samples. As to this clone: Its target antigen remains unknown. The junction differs from germline at one of its ends, possibly a read error.

The germline V gene yields LGHNA for CDR1 and YSLEER for CDR2. The cysteine opens and the phenylalanine closes a CDR3 of 13 amino acids. Only the CDR3 part of the read is kept: 39 bases, read in frame from the first base. Library preparation used the immunoSEQ multiplex PCR assay. The multiplex PCR relied on a mix of 60 forward primers for TCR Vbeta segments and 13 reverse primers for TCR Jbeta segments. A multiplex PCR assay on genomic DNA amplified the CDR3 region of rearranged TCR beta genes. Amplified TCR beta libraries were sequenced as 87-base-pair reads on the Illumina HiSeq System. The original methods were these. Across the 670 or so repertoires, a later analysis counted around 80 million unique TCR beta chains, 9.5 million to 13 million of which were shared by at least two donors. A nearest-neighbor algorithm error-corrected the raw reads and collapsed the reads into unique sequences, merging closely related sequences to remove PCR and sequencing errors. CDR3 sequences were aligned to IMGT reference sequences to assign V, D and J gene segments. Each retained sequence needed at least a six-nucleotide match to both a V gene segment and a J gene segment. A rearrangement was called productive if the CDR3 had no stop codons and remained in frame with V and J, and every other rearrangement was called non-productive. CDR3 was defined by IMGT convention, running from the second conserved V-encoded cysteine to the conserved J-encoded phenylalanine. The earlier analysis of about 500 of the donors excluded sequences that lacked an unambiguous match to a single V gene segment. An earlier analysis of 587 of the donors called V segments functional above 56.7% productive rearrangements and segregating when the between-donor standard deviation exceeded 5%. To diagnose cytomegalovirus status from the catalog of TCR beta chain sequences, a statistical classification framework was built. V and J gene assignment, in a later analysis, came from comparing TCR nucleotide sequences with IMGT/GENE-DB human TR gene sequences. Using the TCRdist pipeline, a later analysis assigned CDR3 sequences along with most-parsimonious VDJ recombination scenarios. In a later analysis, each TCR beta chain was defined by its CDR3 amino acid sequence together with its V-gene family, and reads without a unique V-gene family were excluded. To address suspected cross-contamination and a sequencing artifact, a later analysis removed under 600 highly shared, low-generation-probability nucleotide sequences. A later analysis calculated a clonal expansion index for each public chain from normalized within-repertoire ranks of inferred template counts. A later analysis computed generation probabilities with a VDJ recombination model fitted to out-of-frame rearrangements, and checked the results against IGoR. In a later analysis, TCR-TCR, TCR-HLA and TCR-CMV co-occurrence was scored with hypergeometric tests, and a repertoire-size bias correction was applied to TCR pairs. To estimate false discovery rates, a later analysis permuted the HLA or CMV assignments 20 times. A later analysis grouped co-occurring TCRs with DBSCAN, adding TCRdist sequence similarity when clustering within HLA-allele-positive subsets. Repertoires with fewer than 30,000 or more than 120,000 public chains, plus five repertoires with anomalous nucleotide sharing, were excluded from co-occurrence clustering. The source is immuneACCESS, and TCRdb retained only in-frame sequences with V and J called. Part of the clones is not carried over; for the studies checked, unresolved V genes explain less than half of this, and the remainder is unexplained. V, J and clone size reflect that table, while D and trimming were determined from the DNA. The sample has 55,000 to 65,000 clones on record, roughly 84% of them singletons. The ten top clones hold under 3% of the sample.

The rearrangement joined TRBV4-3 to TRBJ2-4; the D gene lacks a confident call. This sequence was found in a woman in her thirties in good health and CMV-seronegative. The sequenced sample was PBMCs. CDR3 protein: CASNQEPGRIQYF. At the DNA level, the sequence is TGCGCCAGCAACCAAGAGCCCGGTCGAATTCAGTACTTC.